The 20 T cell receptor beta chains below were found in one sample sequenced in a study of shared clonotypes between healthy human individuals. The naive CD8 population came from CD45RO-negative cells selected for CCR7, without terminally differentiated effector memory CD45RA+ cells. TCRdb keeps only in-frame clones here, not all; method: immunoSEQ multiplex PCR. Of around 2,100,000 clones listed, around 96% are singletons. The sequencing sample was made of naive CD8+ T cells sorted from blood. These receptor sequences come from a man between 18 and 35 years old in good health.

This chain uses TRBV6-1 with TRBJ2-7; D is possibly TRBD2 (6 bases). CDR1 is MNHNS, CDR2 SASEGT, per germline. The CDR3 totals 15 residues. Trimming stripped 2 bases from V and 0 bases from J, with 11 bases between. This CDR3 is CASSETRGFSYEQYF. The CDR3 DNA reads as TGTGCCAGCAGTGAAACACGGGGGTTCTCCTACGAGCAGTACTTC.

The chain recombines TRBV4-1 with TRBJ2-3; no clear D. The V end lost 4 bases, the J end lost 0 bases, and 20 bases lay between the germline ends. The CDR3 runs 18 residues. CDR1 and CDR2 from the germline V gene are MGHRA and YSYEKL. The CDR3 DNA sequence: TGCGCCAGCAGCCCTTATGGACCGGGTGACCTTAGCACAGATACGCAGTATTTT. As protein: CASSPYGPGDLSTDTQYF.

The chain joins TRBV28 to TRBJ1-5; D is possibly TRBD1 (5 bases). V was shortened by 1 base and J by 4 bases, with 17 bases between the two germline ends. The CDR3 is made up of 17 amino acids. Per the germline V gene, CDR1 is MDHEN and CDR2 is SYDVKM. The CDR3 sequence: CASSLFPGDRVNQPQHF. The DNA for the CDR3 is TGTGCCAGCAGTTTATTCCCAGGCGACAGAGTGAATCAGCCCCAGCATTTT.

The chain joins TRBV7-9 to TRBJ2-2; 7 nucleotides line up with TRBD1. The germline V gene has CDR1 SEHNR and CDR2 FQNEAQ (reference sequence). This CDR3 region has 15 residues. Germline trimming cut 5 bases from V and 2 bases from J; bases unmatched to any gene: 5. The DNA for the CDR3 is TGTGCCAGCAGCCACAGGGGACGAAACACCGGGGAGCTGTTTTTT. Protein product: CASSHRGRNTGELFF.

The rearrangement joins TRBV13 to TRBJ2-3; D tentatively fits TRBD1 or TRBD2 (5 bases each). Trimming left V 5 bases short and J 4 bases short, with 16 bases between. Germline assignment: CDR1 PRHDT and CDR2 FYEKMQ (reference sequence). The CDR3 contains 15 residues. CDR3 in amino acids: CASSDRGPWADTQYF. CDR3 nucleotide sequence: TGTGCCAGCAGCGACCGGGGACCCTGGGCAGATACGCAGTATTTT.

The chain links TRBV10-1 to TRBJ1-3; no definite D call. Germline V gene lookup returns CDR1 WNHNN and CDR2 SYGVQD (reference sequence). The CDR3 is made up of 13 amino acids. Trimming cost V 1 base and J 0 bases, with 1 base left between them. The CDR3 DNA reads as TGCGCCAGCAGTGAGTTCTCTGGAAACACCATATATTTT. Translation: CASSEFSGNTIYF.

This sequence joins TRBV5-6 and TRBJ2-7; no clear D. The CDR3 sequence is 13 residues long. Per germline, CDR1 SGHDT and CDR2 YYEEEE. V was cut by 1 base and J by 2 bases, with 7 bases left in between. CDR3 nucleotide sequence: TGTGCCAGCAGCTTGTCGGCCACCTACGAGCAGTACTTC. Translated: CASSLSATYEQYF.

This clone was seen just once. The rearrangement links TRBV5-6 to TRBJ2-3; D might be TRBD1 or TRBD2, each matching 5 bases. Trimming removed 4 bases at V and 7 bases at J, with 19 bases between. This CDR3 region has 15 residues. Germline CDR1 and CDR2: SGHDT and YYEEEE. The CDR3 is CASSTPGLEGNTQYF. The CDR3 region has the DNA TGTGCCAGCAGCACCCCGGGTCTCGAGGGGAATACGCAGTATTTT. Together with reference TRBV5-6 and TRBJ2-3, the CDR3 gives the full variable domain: DAGVTQSPTHLIKTRGQQVTLRCSPKSGHDTVSWYQQALGQGPQFIFQYYEEEERQRGNFPDRFSGHQFPNYSSELNVNALLLGDSALYLCASSTPGLEGNTQYFGPGTRLTVL.

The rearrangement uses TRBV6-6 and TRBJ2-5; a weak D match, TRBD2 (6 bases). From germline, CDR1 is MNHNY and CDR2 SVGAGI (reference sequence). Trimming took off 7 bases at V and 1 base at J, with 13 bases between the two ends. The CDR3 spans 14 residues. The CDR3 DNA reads TGTGCCAGCACCCCCCTGGAGGGCCAAGAGACCCAGTACTTC. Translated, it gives CASTPLEGQETQYF.

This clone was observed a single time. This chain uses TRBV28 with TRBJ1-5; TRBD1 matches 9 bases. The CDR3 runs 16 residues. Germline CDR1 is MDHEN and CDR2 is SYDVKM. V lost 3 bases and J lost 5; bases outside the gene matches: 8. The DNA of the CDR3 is TGTGCCAGCAGTTTCCCCGGGACAGGGAAGGATCAGCCCCAGCATTTT. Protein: CASSFPGTGKDQPQHF. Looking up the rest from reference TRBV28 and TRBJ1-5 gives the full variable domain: DVKVTQSSRYLVKRTGEKVFLECVQDMDHENMFWYRQDPGLGLRLIYFSYDVKMKEKGDIPEGYSVSREKKERFSLILESASTNQTSMYLCASSFPGTGKDQPQHFGDGTRLSIL.

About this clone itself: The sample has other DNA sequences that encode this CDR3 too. The CDR3 loop is CASSFGAYEQYF. CDR3 sequence (DNA): TGTGCCAGCAGCTTCGGCGCCTACGAGCAGTACTTC. The chain combines TRBV5-4 with TRBJ2-7, with D hard to call. Germline V CDR1 and CDR2: SGHNT, YYREEE (reference sequence). Trimming took off 2 bases at V and 2 bases at J, with 5 bases between the two ends. The CDR3 has 12 residues.

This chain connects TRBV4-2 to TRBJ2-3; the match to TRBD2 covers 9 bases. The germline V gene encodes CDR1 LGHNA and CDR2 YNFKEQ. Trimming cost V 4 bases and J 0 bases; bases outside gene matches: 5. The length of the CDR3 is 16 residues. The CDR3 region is CASSLLAGESTDTQYF. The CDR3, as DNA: TGTGCCAGCAGCCTCTTAGCGGGGGAGAGCACAGATACGCAGTATTTT.

The CDR3 is CASSPTPAGSYTGELFF. In nucleotides, the CDR3 is TGTGCCAGCAGCCCCACTCCGGCAGGGTCGTACACCGGGGAGCTGTTTTTT. V is TRBV7-3 and J is TRBJ2-2; a possible D gene is TRBD1 (5 bases). Looked up from germline, CDR1 is SGHTA and CDR2 is FQGTGA. Trimming left V 5 bases short and J 3 bases short, with 19 bases between. The CDR3 is 17 residues long.

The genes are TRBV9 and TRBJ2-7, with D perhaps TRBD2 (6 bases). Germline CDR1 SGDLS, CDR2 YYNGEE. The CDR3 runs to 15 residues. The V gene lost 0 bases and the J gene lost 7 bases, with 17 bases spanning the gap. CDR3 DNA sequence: TGTGCCAGCAGCGTAGATGGGACGACTAGAGGGGAGCAGTACTTC. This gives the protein CASSVDGTTRGEQYF.

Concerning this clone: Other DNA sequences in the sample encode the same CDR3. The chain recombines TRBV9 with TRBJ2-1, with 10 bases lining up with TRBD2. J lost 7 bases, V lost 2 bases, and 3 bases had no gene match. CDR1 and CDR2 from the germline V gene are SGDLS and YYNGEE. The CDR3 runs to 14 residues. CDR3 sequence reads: CASSVTSGANEQFF. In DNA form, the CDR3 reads TGTGCCAGCAGCGTTACTAGCGGGGCTAATGAGCAGTTCTTC.

The CDR3 DNA reads as TGTGCCAGCAGGCGAGACAGGGGGTCGGGAAACACCATATATTTT. It specifies CASRRDRGSGNTIYF. This chain uses TRBV28 with TRBJ1-3; 9 positions agree with TRBD1. The germline gives CDR1 MDHEN, CDR2 SYDVKM. This CDR3 has 15 amino acids. V shed 6 bases and J 4 bases; nucleotides not matched to a gene: 7.

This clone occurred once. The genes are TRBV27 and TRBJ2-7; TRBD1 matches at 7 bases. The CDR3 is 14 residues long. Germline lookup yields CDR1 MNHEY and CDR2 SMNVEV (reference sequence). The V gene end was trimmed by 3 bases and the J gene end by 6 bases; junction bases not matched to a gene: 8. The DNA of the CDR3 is TGTGCCAGCAGTTTTTACAGGGGATCCGGCGAGCAGTACTTC. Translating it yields CASSFYRGSGEQYF.

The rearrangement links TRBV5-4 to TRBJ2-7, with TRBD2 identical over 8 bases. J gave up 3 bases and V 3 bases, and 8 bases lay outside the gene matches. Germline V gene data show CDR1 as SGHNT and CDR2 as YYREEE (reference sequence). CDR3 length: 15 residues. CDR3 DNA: TGTGCCAGCAGCTGGAGTCCGGGACTAGACTACGAGCAGTACTTC. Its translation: CASSWSPGLDYEQYF.

This CDR3 reads CASSLGVENIQYF. CDR3 sequence (DNA): TGTGCCAGCAGCTTAGGGGTGGAAAACATTCAGTACTTC. This chain links TRBV13 with TRBJ2-4; D gene ambiguous. Germline CDR1 reads PRHDT; CDR2 reads FYEKMQ (reference sequence). V lost 0 bases and J lost 5, with 5 bases in between. The CDR3 is made up of 13 amino acids.

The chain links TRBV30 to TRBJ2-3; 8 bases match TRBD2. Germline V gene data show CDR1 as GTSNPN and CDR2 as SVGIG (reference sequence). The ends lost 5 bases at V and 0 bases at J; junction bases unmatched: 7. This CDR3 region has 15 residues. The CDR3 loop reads CAWGGLVDSTDTQYF. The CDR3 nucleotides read TGTGCCTGGGGGGGACTAGTCGATAGCACAGATACGCAGTATTTT.